A single T cell receptor beta chain is shown here with its context. The protocol was immunoSEQ multiplex PCR, while the TCRdb copy is restricted to in-frame clones and leaves out a portion. The data show 85,000 to 100,000 clones, 85% seen once. The data belong to a study of blood T cell repertoires in COVID-19. The trim removed 6 bases at V and 4 bases at J, leaving 10 bases unmatched. Germline V CDR1 and CDR2: WSHSY, SAAADI. The CDR3 extends over 16 amino acids. This receptor was taken from a man aged 55 to 70 with acute or convalescent COVID-19. V usage is TRBV10-2 and J usage is TRBJ2-3, with TRBD2 matching 10 bases. The source material was peripheral blood. The CDR3 nucleotides are TGCGCCAGCAGAGATAGAGCGGGAGGGCTCCCAGATACGCAGTATTTT. It translates to CASRDRAGGLPDTQYF.